This T cell receptor (beta chain) was observed in a study of T cell repertoires in cytomegalovirus infection. This clonotype has just a few counts. As yet, its antigen is unknown. The V and J ends lost 6 bases and 6 bases respectively, with 12 bases between them. This CDR3 spans 13 amino acids. Germline CDR1 MNHEY, CDR2 SVGAGI. MiXCR, applied by TCRdb to the reads, yields one record per CDR3 protein. The table has about 830,000 distinct CDR3 sequences, around a third seen once; the top ten hold roughly an eighth. The rearrangement uses TRBV6-5 and TRBJ2-1, with D uncertain. Sequenced material: cultured CD8+ T cells from PBMCs, taken from culture after CMV antigen stimulation. The TCR comes from a human donor in good health (CMV status not recorded). Some clones in this sample may be carry-over from other donors' samples. Written as DNA, the CDR3 is TGTGCCAGCAGCTTCGAGCCCTTCAATGAGCAGTTCTTC. Its translation is CASSFEPFNEQFF.